Listed here are 12 T cell receptor beta chains from one sample, sequenced in a study of brain T cells in children with intractable seizures. The protocol was immunoSEQ multiplex PCR, while the TCRdb copy is restricted to in-frame clones and leaves out a portion. Of tens of thousands of clones in the sample, around 91% were seen once. This specimen was peripheral blood, taken at surgery. These receptors all stem from a girl aged 2 to 9 with Rasmussen encephalitis and intractable seizures.

This clone was found once. V is TRBV13 and J is TRBJ1-2; D is undetermined. CDR3 length equals 15 residues. Looked up from germline, CDR1 is PRHDT and CDR2 is FYEKMQ (reference sequence). Trimming cost V 4 bases and J 6 bases, with 18 bases left between them. The CDR3 reads CASSSVPLGSDGYTF. The DNA for the CDR3 is TGTGCCAGCAGCTCAGTTCCGTTGGGGTCGGATGGCTACACCTTC.

V gene TRBV4-1 combines with J gene TRBJ1-4; D may be TRBD1 (6 bases). Trimming pared 3 bases from V and 8 bases from J, leaving 10 bases between. The CDR3 spans 13 residues. Germline CDR1 MGHRA, CDR2 YSYEKL. CDR3: CASSQGGGEKLFF. CDR3 nucleotide sequence: TGCGCCAGCAGCCAGGGGGGGGGCGAAAAACTGTTTTTT.

The CDR3 DNA reads as TGTGCCAGCAGCTTGGATTCAGGGGCCTACGAGCAGTACTTC. Residues: CASSLDSGAYEQYF. This sequence joins TRBV5-4 and TRBJ2-7, with D perhaps TRBD1 (6 bases). In germline, CDR1 is SGHNT, CDR2 YYREEE (reference sequence). This CDR3 comprises 14 residues. Trimming cost V 0 bases and J 2 bases, with 9 bases left between them.

The V and J genes are TRBV19 and TRBJ2-5; D remains ambiguous. Germline assignment: CDR1 LNHDA and CDR2 SQIVND (reference sequence). Deletions cut 8 bases from V and 4 bases from J, with 11 bases between. This CDR3 contains 12 residues. The DNA for the CDR3 is TGTGCCAGTGCTGGAAATCGAGAGACCCAGTACTTC. Translation gives CASAGNRETQYF.

This rearrangement joins TRBV19 to TRBJ2-5; the D gene could be TRBD1 or TRBD2 (5 bases each). Trimming took 2 bases from V and 6 from J, leaving 16 bases between them. The CDR3 is 15 amino acids. The germline CDR1 and CDR2 sequences are LNHDA and SQIVND (reference sequence). CDR3 sequence: CASSIRGRALKTQYF. The CDR3 DNA sequence: TGTGCCAGTAGTATAAGGGGACGGGCCTTGAAGACCCAGTACTTC.

In DNA form, the CDR3 reads TGTGCCAGCAGCTTAGGGTCTCCGGGACAAACCTGGGCAGATACGCAGTATTTT. Protein product: CASSLGSPGQTWADTQYF. The V gene is TRBV7-3, the J gene TRBJ2-3; weak D call: TRBD1 (6 bases). This CDR3 comprises 18 residues. With 2 bases removed from V and 4 bases from J, the gap between germline ends came to 22 bases. Germline CDR1 is SGHTA and CDR2 is FQGTGA.

The chain combines TRBV5-8 with TRBJ2-5; possibly TRBD1 or TRBD2 for D (5 bases each). This CDR3 has 15 amino acids. The V end lost 0 bases, the J end lost 0 bases, and 9 bases lay between the germline ends. From germline, CDR1 is SGHTS and CDR2 YDEGEE. The CDR3, as DNA: TGTGCCAGCAGCTTGGGGTGGGGGTACCAAGAGACCCAGTACTTC. Amino acid sequence: CASSLGWGYQETQYF.

This clone was found once. This chain joins TRBV2 and TRBJ2-7; D could derive from TRBD1 or TRBD2 (5 bases each). Germline loops: CDR1 SNHLY, CDR2 FYNNEI. V was trimmed by 7 bases and J by 6 bases, leaving 13 bases between them. The CDR3 runs to 12 residues. CDR3 DNA: TGTGCCAGCACGGAATGGGGGTCCGAGCAGTACTTC. Translated, it gives CASTEWGSEQYF.

In this sample, this clone turned up a few times. The CDR3 DNA reads as TGTGCCAGCAGTGATCGGGACAGGGTCTCACCCCTCCACTTT. It yields the protein CASSDRDRVSPLHF. The rearrangement joins TRBV6-1 to TRBJ1-6; 9 bases match TRBD1. The CDR3 contains 14 residues. CDR1 is MNHNS, CDR2 SASEGT, per germline. Losses at the gene ends were 3 bases for V and 10 bases for J; bases not matched to a gene: 4.

The sample holds a few counts of this clone. The genes are TRBV2 and TRBJ2-5; D remains unclear. V lost 7 bases and J 7 bases, leaving 16 bases between the germline ends. The CDR3 is made up of 13 amino acids. Germline V gives CDR1 SNHLY, CDR2 FYNNEI. The CDR3 coding sequence is TGTGCCAGCACGATGGATTTGATCGGGACCCAGTACTTC. Its translation: CASTMDLIGTQYF. The variable domain in full, completed from reference TRBV2 and TRBJ2-5, reads EPEVTQTPSHQVTQMGQEVILRCVPISNHLYFYWYRQILGQKVEFLVSFYNNEISEKSEIFDDQFSVERPDGSNFTLKIRSTKLEDSAMYFCASTMDLIGTQYFGPGTRLLVL.

This chain's CDR3 is CASSLVGNQPQHF. The CDR3 DNA reads as TGTGCCAGCAGTTTAGTAGGGAATCAGCCCCAGCATTTT. This chain uses TRBV12-3 or TRBV12-4 with TRBJ1-5; no clear D. V lost 1 base and J 4 bases, leaving 5 bases between the germline ends. This CDR3 spans 13 amino acids.

The chain recombines TRBV6-5 with TRBJ2-1; D ambiguous. Per the germline V gene, CDR1 is MNHEY and CDR2 is SVGAGI. The CDR3 is made up of 13 amino acids. Between the trimmed V and J ends, which lost 4 bases and 6 bases, there was a span of 10 bases. In DNA, the CDR3 is TGTGCCAGCAGTTCCCTCGGCAGCAATGAGCAGTTCTTC. The encoded protein is CASSSLGSNEQFF.